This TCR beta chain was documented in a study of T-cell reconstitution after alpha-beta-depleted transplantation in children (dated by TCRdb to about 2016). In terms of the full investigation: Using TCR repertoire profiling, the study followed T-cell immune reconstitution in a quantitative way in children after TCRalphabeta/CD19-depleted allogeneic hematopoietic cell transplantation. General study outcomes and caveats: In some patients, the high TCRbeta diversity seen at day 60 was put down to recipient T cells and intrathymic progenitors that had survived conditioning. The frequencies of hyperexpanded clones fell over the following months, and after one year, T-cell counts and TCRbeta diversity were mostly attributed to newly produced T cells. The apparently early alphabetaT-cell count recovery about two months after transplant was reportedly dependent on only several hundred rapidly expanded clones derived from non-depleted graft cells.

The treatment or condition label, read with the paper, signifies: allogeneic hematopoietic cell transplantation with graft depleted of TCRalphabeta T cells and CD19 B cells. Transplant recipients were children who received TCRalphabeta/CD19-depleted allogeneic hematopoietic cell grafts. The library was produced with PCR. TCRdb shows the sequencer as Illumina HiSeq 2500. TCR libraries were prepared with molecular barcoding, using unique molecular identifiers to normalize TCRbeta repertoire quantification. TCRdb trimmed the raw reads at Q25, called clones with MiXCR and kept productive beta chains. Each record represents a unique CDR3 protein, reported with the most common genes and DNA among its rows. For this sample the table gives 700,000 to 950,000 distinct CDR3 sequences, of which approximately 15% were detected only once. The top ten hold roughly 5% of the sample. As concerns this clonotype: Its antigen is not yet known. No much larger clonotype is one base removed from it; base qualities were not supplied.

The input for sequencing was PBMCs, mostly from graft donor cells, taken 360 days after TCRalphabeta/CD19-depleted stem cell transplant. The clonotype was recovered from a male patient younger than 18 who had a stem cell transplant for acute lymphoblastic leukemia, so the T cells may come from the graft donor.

The CDR3 in this case is CASSRQGGFYEQYF. The nucleotide sequence reads as follows: TGTGCCAGTAGTAGGCAGGGTGGGTTCTACGAGCAGTACTTC. Here the chain combines TRBV19 and TRBJ2-7, with a weak D call of TRBD1 (5 bases match). The CDR3 goes from the cysteine to the phenylalanine over 14 residues. Here the CDR3 DNA is all that survives: 42 bases in frame from base 1. V is pared back by 4 bases and J by 3 bases, with 13 bases lying between the germline termini. From a lookup of the germline V gene (reference sequence), CDR1 and CDR2 are LNHDA and SQIVND.